Presented here are 27 T cell receptor beta chains from one specimen sequenced in a study of PD-1 blockade in classical Hodgkin lymphoma. Time point defined: cycle 4 day 1 (C4D1), after more than five weeks of nivolumab. With no exception, relapse followed autologous stem cell transplantation in all patients, and brentuximab vedotin exposure varied. Produced via immunoSEQ multiplex PCR; TCRdb's table is partial and in-frame only. Of under 60,000 clones in the sample, around nine tenths are singletons; the top ten hold approximately 7%. The starting material was peripheral blood mononuclear cells (PBMCs), obtained before the fourth cycle of nivolumab. The origin of the receptors is a human donor with classical Hodgkin lymphoma.

This chain links TRBV4-2 with TRBJ1-4, with D uncertain. Germline CDR1 is LGHNA and CDR2 is YNFKEQ. The CDR3 is 15 residues long. V was cut by 0 bases and J by 3 bases, with 8 bases left in between. Here the CDR3 reads CASSQDGVSNEKLFF. Written as DNA, the CDR3 is TGTGCCAGCAGCCAAGATGGGGTGTCTAATGAAAAACTGTTTTTT.

This sequence joins TRBV5-1 and TRBJ2-2, with a tentative D call TRBD1 (6 bases). Trimming cost V 1 base and J 6 bases, with 13 bases left between them. The germline V gene has CDR1 SGHRS and CDR2 YFSETQ. This CDR3 spans 15 amino acids. CDR3 DNA: TGCGCCAGCAGCTTGACCCCAGGGGCGTCCGGGGAGCTGTTTTTT. Encoded protein: CASSLTPGASGELFF.

The V and J genes are TRBV16 and TRBJ2-3; D is uncertain. Trimming took 0 bases from V and 0 from J, leaving 7 bases between them. CDR3 length: 15 amino acids. The germline gives CDR1 KGHSY, CDR2 FQNENV. The DNA for the CDR3 is TGTGCCAGCAGCCAATCGGTAGTCAGCACAGATACGCAGTATTTT. This translates into CASSQSVVSTDTQYF.

The J gene is TRBJ1-1, the V gene TRBV6-4, with D hard to call. The V gene's germline CDR1 is MRHNA and CDR2 SNTAGT. The CDR3 sequence is 15 residues long. The V and J ends lost 5 bases and 2 bases respectively, with 15 bases between them. The CDR3 DNA follows: TGTGCCAGCAGTCCCGACCATTTGGGAAACACTGAAGCTTTCTTT. The encoded protein is CASSPDHLGNTEAFF.

The chain couples TRBV7-2 to TRBJ2-1, with TRBD2 matching over 8 bases. The CDR3 runs 15 residues. V was pared by 2 bases and J by 1 base, with 1 base of the junction left unmatched. Germline CDR1 and CDR2: SGHTA and FQGNSA. CDR3 nucleotide sequence: TGTGCCAGCAGCTTAATAGCGGGGTCCTACAATGAGCAGTTCTTC. Its translation: CASSLIAGSYNEQFF.

This sequence joins TRBV21-1 and TRBJ2-7; TRBD1 is the table's D call, not checked against the DNA. TRBV21-1 is labeled a pseudogene. This CDR3 has 18 residues. CDR3 sequence reads: CASSKEGTGGDTPYEQYF. The CDR3 DNA is TGTGCCAGCAGCAAAGAAGGGACAGGGGGCGATACACCCTACGAGCAGTACTTC.

The J gene is TRBJ2-6, the V gene TRBV13, with D possibly matching TRBD2 (5 bases). Germline assignment: CDR1 PRHDT and CDR2 FYEKMQ (reference sequence). CDR3 length: 18 amino acids. Trimming cost V 5 bases and J 0 bases, with 17 bases left between them. The CDR3 coding sequence is TGTGCCAGCAGCGGGATGAGGGTCGAATCCTCTGGGGCCAACGTCCTGACTTTC. This encodes CASSGMRVESSGANVLTF.

V gene TRBV10-3 combines with J gene TRBJ2-1; 7 bases line up with TRBD2. Germline V gene data show CDR1 as ENHRY and CDR2 as SYGVKD. Trimming removed 2 bases from V and 1 base from J; junction bases left unmatched: 2. This CDR3 has 15 amino acids. In nucleotides, the CDR3 is TGTGCCATCAGTGAGGCGGGGGTTTCCTACAATGAGCAGTTCTTC. It encodes CAISEAGVSYNEQFF.

This chain joins TRBV6-1 and TRBJ2-2; 7 bases match TRBD1. CDR1 and CDR2 from the germline V gene are MNHNS and SASEGT. The ends lost 7 bases at V and 4 bases at J; junction bases unmatched: 3. The CDR3 is made up of 13 amino acids. CDR3 DNA: TGTGCCAGCAACAGGGGCGGCACCGGGGAGCTGTTTTTT. Translating it yields CASNRGGTGELFF.

This chain links TRBV2 with TRBJ2-7; D not certain. Germline lookup yields CDR1 SNHLY and CDR2 FYNNEI. Trimming stripped 1 base from V and 5 bases from J, with 3 bases between. The CDR3 has 11 amino acids. CDR3 region: CASSEDHEQYF. The CDR3 DNA is TGTGCCAGCAGTGAAGACCACGAGCAGTACTTC.

This chain joins TRBV4-3 and TRBJ2-3, with 15 bases that match TRBD2. CDR1 LGHNA and CDR2 YSLEER come from the germline V gene. This CDR3 comprises 18 residues. V was clipped by 0 bases and J by 7 bases; unmatched bases: 8. CDR3 coding DNA: TGCGCCAGCAGCCAAGATGGGACTAGCGGGGGGAAGCTGAATACGCAGTATTTT. The encoded protein is CASSQDGTSGGKLNTQYF.

Concerning this clone itself: This sample also contains other DNA sequences that code for the same CDR3. V gene TRBV9 combines with J gene TRBJ2-7; no clear D gene. The CDR3 is 13 amino acids. Germline V gene data show CDR1 as SGDLS and CDR2 as YYNGEE. V shed 0 bases and J shed 3 bases, with 7 bases lying between them. Here the CDR3 reads CASSVGGDYEQYF. CDR3 nucleotides: TGTGCCAGCAGCGTAGGGGGTGACTACGAGCAGTACTTC.

The chain uses TRBV5-4 and TRBJ2-7, with no clear D. The CDR3 has 12 residues. The V and J ends lost 4 bases and 7 bases respectively, with 12 bases between them. Germline lookup yields CDR1 SGHNT and CDR2 YYREEE (reference sequence). In nucleotides, the CDR3 is TGTGCCAGCAGCCGCCGACGAGAAGAGCAGTACTTC. Residues: CASSRRREEQYF.

The chain couples TRBV19 to TRBJ2-7; 14 nucleotides align to TRBD2. Losses at the gene ends were 9 bases for V and 5 bases for J; bases not matched to a gene: 6. Germline lookup yields CDR1 LNHDA and CDR2 SQIVND (reference sequence). The CDR3 consists of 14 residues. CDR3 region: CARRLAGGPDEQYF. The CDR3 DNA sequence: TGTGCCAGGCGACTAGCGGGAGGGCCCGACGAGCAGTACTTC. The complete variable domain, with remaining parts taken from reference TRBV19 and TRBJ2-7, reads DGGITQSPKYLFRKEGQNVTLSCEQNLNHDAMYWYRQDPGQGLRLIYYSQIVNDFQKGDIAEGYSVSREKKESFPLTVTSAQKNPTAFYLCARRLAGGPDEQYFGPGTRLTVT.

The gene calls are TRBV5-1 and TRBJ2-1, with 9 bases aligning to TRBD2. Germline V gives CDR1 SGHRS, CDR2 YFSETQ. V dropped 5 bases and J dropped 4; count of bases not matched to a gene: 7. The CDR3 consists of 15 residues. The CDR3 reads CASSKQREVYNEQFF. Written as DNA, the CDR3 is TGCGCCAGCAGTAAACAGCGGGAGGTTTACAATGAGCAGTTCTTC.

This clone was counted only a few times. The rearrangement links TRBV28 to TRBJ1-5; D gene unclear. Germline CDR1 reads MDHEN; CDR2 reads SYDVKM. The CDR3 runs 15 residues. V gave up 5 bases and J gave up 2 bases, with 13 bases separating them. The CDR3, as DNA: TGTGCCAGCAGTCCCCGAGGGATGGGCAATCAGCCCCAGCATTTT. This codes for CASSPRGMGNQPQHF.

The sample holds one count of this clone. The gene calls are TRBV15 and TRBJ2-1; 8 bases are a match to TRBD2. This CDR3 has 17 residues. Trimming removed 1 base from V and 1 base from J; junction bases left unmatched: 6. Germline CDR1 LNHNV, CDR2 YYDKDF (reference sequence). CDR3 residues: CATSRVRGVGSYNEQFF. The DNA of the CDR3 is TGTGCCACCAGCAGAGTGCGGGGGGTAGGGTCCTACAATGAGCAGTTCTTC.

In its sample, this clone was seen once. The chain uses TRBV7-9 and TRBJ1-4; TRBD1 matches 7 bases. J gave up 6 bases and V 5 bases, and 15 bases lay outside the gene matches. The CDR3 contains 17 residues. The germline V gene has CDR1 SEHNR and CDR2 FQNEAQ (reference sequence). DNA of the CDR3: TGTGCCAGCAGCCTAAGCCGGACAGGCCTTGGGGATGAAAAACTGTTTTTT. It specifies CASSLSRTGLGDEKLFF. The entire variable domain, with the rest obtained from reference TRBV7-9 and TRBJ1-4, is as follows: DTGVSQNPRHKITKRGQNVTFRCDPISEHNRLYWYRQTLGQGPEFLTYFQNEAQLEKSRLLSDRFSAERPKGSFSTLEIQRTEQGDSAMYLCASSLSRTGLGDEKLFFGSGTQLSVL.

The V call is TRBV28, the J call TRBJ2-7, with TRBD1 matching over 9 bases. The CDR3 has 13 amino acids. V lost 5 bases and J lost 6; bases outside the gene matches: 5. The germline gives CDR1 MDHEN, CDR2 SYDVKM. CDR3 bases: TGTGCCAGCAGTCGGGACAGGGAGGTCGAGCAGTACTTC. It specifies CASSRDREVEQYF.

This rearrangement joins TRBV7-2 to TRBJ1-1; the D is unclear. This CDR3 has 13 amino acids. CDR1 SGHTA and CDR2 FQGNSA come from the germline V gene. The germline V and J ends were trimmed by 3 bases and 12 bases, with 17 bases remaining between them. The CDR3, as DNA: TGTGCCAGCAGCTTGACGGGCGGTGTATCGTCTTTCTTT. Amino acids: CASSLTGGVSSFF.

This clone was seen only once. This chain links TRBV7-3 with TRBJ2-5; tentative D call: TRBD1 (6 bases). This CDR3 contains 13 residues. The germline gives CDR1 SGHTA, CDR2 FQGTGA. Trimming took off 5 bases at V and 2 bases at J, with 9 bases between the two ends. The CDR3 DNA sequence: TGTGCCAGCAGCCGGGACACACAAGAGACCCAGTACTTC. Translating gives CASSRDTQETQYF.

The chain joins TRBV6-5 to TRBJ1-5; D unclear. The germline gives CDR1 MNHEY, CDR2 SVGAGI. The V and J ends lost 5 bases and 7 bases respectively, with 12 bases between them. There are 13 residues in the CDR3. DNA of the CDR3: TGTGCCAGCAGTGAGTCAGCTGAGCAGCCCCAGCATTTT. This sequence encodes CASSESAEQPQHF.

The chain employs TRBV5-1 and TRBJ2-7, with D unresolved. Per the germline V gene, CDR1 is SGHRS and CDR2 is YFSETQ. This CDR3 has 15 amino acids. V was shortened by 0 bases and J by 4 bases, with 14 bases between the two germline ends. The CDR3 is CASSLASGPGYEQYF. The CDR3 bases are TGCGCCAGCAGCTTGGCCTCCGGGCCGGGTTACGAGCAGTACTTC.

The V call is TRBV18, the J call TRBJ2-5, with 9 bases that match TRBD2. The CDR3 is 15 residues long. V was pared by 6 bases and J by 1 base, with 6 bases of the junction left unmatched. Germline V lookup: CDR1 KGHSH, CDR2 LQKENI. The CDR3, as DNA: TGTGCCAGCTCGCCGGGACTAGCTCTCCAAGAGACCCAGTACTTC. This codes for CASSPGLALQETQYF.

The CDR3 nucleotides are TGTGCCAGCCGCAGGGATGGGGCCTCCTACGAGCAGTACTTC. Translated: CASRRDGASYEQYF. The chain joins TRBV18 to TRBJ2-7, with D maybe TRBD1 (5 bases). The germline gives CDR1 KGHSH, CDR2 LQKENI. With 8 bases removed from V and 0 bases from J, the gap between germline ends came to 14 bases. This CDR3 region has 14 residues.

The V call is TRBV4-2, the J call TRBJ2-5, with 7 bases identical to TRBD2. Trimming cost V 3 bases and J 5 bases; bases outside gene matches: 12. Germline CDR1 and CDR2: LGHNA and YNFKEQ. The CDR3 spans 16 residues. The CDR3 region is CASSQIGGGPWETQYF. CDR3 in DNA: TGTGCCAGCAGCCAGATCGGGGGAGGGCCCTGGGAGACCCAGTACTTC.

This clone came up once. The chain is built from TRBV9 and TRBJ2-1; D unclear. This CDR3 contains 13 residues. V was clipped by 0 bases and J by 4 bases, with 5 bases between them. Germline CDR1 SGDLS, CDR2 YYNGEE. CDR3: CASSVGVYNEQFF. The DNA of the CDR3 is TGTGCCAGCAGCGTAGGTGTGTACAATGAGCAGTTCTTC.